This paragraph covers one T cell receptor beta chain sequence. The germline gives CDR1 LGHDT, CDR2 YNNKEL (reference sequence). With 0 bases clipped from V and 3 bases from J, the junction kept 16 bases outside the gene matches. The CDR3 has 20 amino acids. These data originate in a study of blood T cell repertoires in COVID-19. Sequencing used immunoSEQ multiplex PCR; TCRdb keeps in-frame clones, though not all of them. The repertoire holds about 520,000 clones, 80% to 90% seen once, with approximately 2.9% in the top ten. This TCR came from a human donor in a cohort sampled during active COVID-19. The V and J genes are TRBV3-1 (or the pseudogene TRBV3-2) and TRBJ2-3; 9 bases align to TRBD2. The sample comprised peripheral blood. The CDR3 loop is CASSQDFGAGGLRRTDTQYF. In DNA, the CDR3 is TGTGCCAGCAGCCAAGACTTCGGGGCGGGAGGGCTCCGAAGGACAGATACGCAGTATTTT.